This T cell receptor (beta chain) is from a study of blood T cell repertoires in COVID-19. Study context: Nucleic acid was either cDNA or gDNA, and it came from T cells, B-cell-depleted T cells, or PBMCs.

Assay used: immunoSEQ multiplex PCR; TCRdb lists only in-frame clones, some missing. The profile covers about 200,000 clones, with approximately 85% appearing a single time and 4.5% to 7% taken by the ten largest. CDR3 length: 15 residues. In germline, CDR1 is KGHDR, CDR2 SFDVKD. V lost 1 base and J lost 0, with 8 bases in between. The chain carries TRBV24-1 and TRBJ1-1, with D perhaps matching TRBD1 (5 bases). The sequenced sample consisted of PBMCs or T cells enriched from blood (not recorded which). This TCR came from a middle-aged man with acute COVID-19. In DNA, the CDR3 is TGTGCCACCAGTGATTTAGGGGAAATGAACACTGAAGCTTTCTTT. Translating it yields CATSDLGEMNTEAFF.